This T cell receptor beta chain was identified during a study of OX40 agonist ivuxolimab in advanced cancers. Study-wide findings and caveats: In CD8+ T cells, expanded clones were on average more numerous than in CD4+.

Exclusion of a patient followed from autoimmune disease history or systemic immunosuppression. For this clone: Its antigen is not identified.

The repertoire was sequenced with immunoSEQ multiplex PCR; TCRdb's copy has only in-frame clones and lacks some. Of 30,000 to 45,000 clones in the sample, 87% were seen once. Sequencing was performed on CD4+ or CD8+ T cells sorted from blood, taken in a trial of the OX40 agonist ivuxolimab. The receptor's source is an adult with an advanced solid tumor such as melanoma, head and neck, liver or kidney cancer.

The CDR3: CASSLYLAGESTDTQYF. As DNA, the CDR3 is TGTGCCAGCAGCTTGTATCTAGCGGGAGAAAGCACAGATACGCAGTATTTT. This sequence joins TRBV5-4 and TRBJ2-3; 10 bases are shared with TRBD2. The CDR3 is made up of 17 amino acids. Trimming at V came to 1 base and at J to 0 bases, leaving 5 bases not matched to a gene. Germline-derived CDR1 and CDR2 are SGHNT and YYREEE (reference sequence).